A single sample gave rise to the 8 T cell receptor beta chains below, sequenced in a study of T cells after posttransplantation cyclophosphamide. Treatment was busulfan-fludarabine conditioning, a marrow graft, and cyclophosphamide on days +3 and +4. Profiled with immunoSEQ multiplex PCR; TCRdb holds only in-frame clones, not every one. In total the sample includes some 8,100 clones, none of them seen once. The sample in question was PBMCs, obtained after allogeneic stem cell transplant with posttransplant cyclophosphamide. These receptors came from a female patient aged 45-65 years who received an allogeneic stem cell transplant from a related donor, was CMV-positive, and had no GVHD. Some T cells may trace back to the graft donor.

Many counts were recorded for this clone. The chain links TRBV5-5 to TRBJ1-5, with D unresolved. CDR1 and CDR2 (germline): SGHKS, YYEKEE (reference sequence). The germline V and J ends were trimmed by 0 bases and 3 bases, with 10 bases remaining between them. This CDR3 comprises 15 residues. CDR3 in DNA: TGTGCCAGCAGCTTGGAAAGGGTATACAATCAGCCCCAGCATTTT. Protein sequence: CASSLERVYNQPQHF.

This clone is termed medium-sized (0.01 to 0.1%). The CDR3 DNA reads as TGTGCCAGCAGCCGAAGAGGGGGCATGGGAAACACCGGGGAGCTGTTTTTT. The encoded protein is CASSRRGGMGNTGELFF. This sequence joins TRBV4-2 and TRBJ2-2; 7 bases map to TRBD1. V lost 4 bases to trimming and J lost 2 bases; unmatched junction nucleotides: 10. Germline assignment: CDR1 LGHNA and CDR2 YNFKEQ. The CDR3 extends over 17 amino acids.

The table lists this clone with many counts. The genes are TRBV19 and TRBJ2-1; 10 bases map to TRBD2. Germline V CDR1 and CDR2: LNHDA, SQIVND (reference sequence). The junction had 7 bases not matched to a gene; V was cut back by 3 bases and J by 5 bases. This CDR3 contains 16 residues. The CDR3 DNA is TGTGCCAGTAGTATGTCCGGGACTAGCGCGCACAATGAGCAGTTCTTC. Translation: CASSMSGTSAHNEQFF.

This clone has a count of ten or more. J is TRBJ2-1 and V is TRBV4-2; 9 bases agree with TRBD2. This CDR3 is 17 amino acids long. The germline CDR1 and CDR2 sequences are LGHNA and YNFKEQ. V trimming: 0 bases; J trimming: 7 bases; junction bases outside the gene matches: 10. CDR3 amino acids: CASSQDEAGLAGNEQFF. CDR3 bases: TGTGCCAGCAGCCAAGATGAGGCGGGACTAGCCGGGAATGAGCAGTTCTTC.

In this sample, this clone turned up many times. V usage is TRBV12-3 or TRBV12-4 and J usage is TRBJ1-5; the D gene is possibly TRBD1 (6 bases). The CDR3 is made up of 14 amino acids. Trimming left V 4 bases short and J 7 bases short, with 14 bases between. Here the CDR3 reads CASSYQGLRQPQHF. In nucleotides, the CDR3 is TGTGCCAGCAGTTATCAGGGGCTCCGACAGCCCCAGCATTTT.

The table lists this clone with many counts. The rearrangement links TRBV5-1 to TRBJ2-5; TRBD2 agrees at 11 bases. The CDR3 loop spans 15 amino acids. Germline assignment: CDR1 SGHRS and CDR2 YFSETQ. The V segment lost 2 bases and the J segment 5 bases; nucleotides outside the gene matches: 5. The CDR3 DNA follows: TGCGCCAGCAGCTTAACTAGCGGGAGCGAGGAGACCCAGTACTTC. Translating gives CASSLTSGSEETQYF. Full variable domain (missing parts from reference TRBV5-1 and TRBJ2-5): KAGVTQTPRYLIKTRGQQVTLSCSPISGHRSVSWYQQTPGQGLQFLFEYFSETQRNKGNFPGRFSGRQFSNSRSEMNVSTLELGDSALYLCASSLTSGSEETQYFGPGTRLLVL.

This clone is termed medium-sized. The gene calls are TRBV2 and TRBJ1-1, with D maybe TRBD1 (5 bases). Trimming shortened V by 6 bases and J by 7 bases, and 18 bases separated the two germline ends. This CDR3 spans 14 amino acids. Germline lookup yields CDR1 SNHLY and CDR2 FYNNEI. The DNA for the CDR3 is TGTGCCAGCAGGGTACAGGATTCCACCTTTGAAGCTTTCTTT. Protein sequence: CASRVQDSTFEAFF.

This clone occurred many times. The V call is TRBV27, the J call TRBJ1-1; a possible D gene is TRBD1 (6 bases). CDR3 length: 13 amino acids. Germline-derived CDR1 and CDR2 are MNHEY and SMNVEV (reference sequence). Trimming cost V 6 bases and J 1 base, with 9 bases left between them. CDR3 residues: CASRSTGNTEAFF. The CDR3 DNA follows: TGTGCCAGCAGGTCGACAGGGAACACTGAAGCTTTCTTT.